This record concerns one T cell receptor (beta chain) sequence. This clone occurred many times. Its antigen specificity is not known. The input lacks base qualities; no much larger clone sits a single base away. Using the deep immunoSEQ assay, multiplex PCR amplified TCR CDR3 regions from genomic DNA. Extracted genomic DNA from each cell subset was distributed evenly across all wells of several immunoSEQ 96-well plates, and each plate was treated as a replicate. For sorted subsets, approximately 190 ng of genomic DNA, equivalent to about 30,000 T cell genomes, went into each replicate PCR. Purified libraries were quantified with a Qubit 3.0 fluorometer, sized on a Bioanalyzer 2100, and re-quantified with the KAPA Library Quantification kit. Each immunoSEQ 96-well plate was sequenced on its own single-read 150-cycle Illumina NextSeq 550 flow cell. On the study's bioinformatics: Because the immunoSEQ output included only junctional sequences and no quality scores, the filtering could not be the same as the filtering used for full-length reads. To assign V/J genes and CDR3, sequences were annotated against IMGT germline references using PyIR, a Python wrapper for IgBLAST v1.9. Reads were removed for weak V/J assignments (E-value above 1e-6), missing CDR3, stop codons, out-of-frame junctions, or ambiguous translated residues. V3J clonotypes were defined by identical inferred V gene, J gene, and CDR3 amino acid sequence. To compute the percentage overlap between repertoires, the number of shared unique clonotypes was divided by the size of the smaller repertoire. Repertoire richness was assessed with RTK rarefaction, the Chao1 estimator, and Recon v2.1 estimates of unobserved clonotypes. OLGA was used to compute generation probabilities for all TCRbeta clonotypes that the gDNA method yielded from four donors. This is the immuneACCESS table as TCRdb keeps it, with only in-frame sequences that have V and J called. A part of the clones is gone; compared with another copy, unresolved V genes explain less than half, and the rest is unexplained. Clone size and the V and J calls come from that table; the DNA yielded D and trimming. In all, the sample holds 550,000 to 700,000 clones, and less than 80% of those were seen once. About 1.8% of the sample goes to the ten largest clones.

Trimming leaves V shorter by 5 bases and J shorter by 10 bases, with the junction holding 8 bases beyond the gene matches. Reading from cysteine to phenylalanine, the CDR3 counts 13 amino acids. Of all the DNA, just the CDR3 is kept, 39 bases in frame from base 1. Via the germline V gene (reference sequence), CDR1 is MNHNY and CDR2 SVGAGI. This record belongs to a study of shared clonotypes between healthy human individuals (dated by TCRdb to 2018 to 2021). With regard to the full study: The cohort comprised a couple of women and three men aged 18 to 49 years. For each donor, three plates each were used for CD4 naive and CD4 memory, two plates were used for CD8 naive, and one plate was used for CD8 memory. To estimate repertoire size and how much clonotype sharing occurs between individuals, the study deeply sequenced the blood TCR repertoires of 5 or 6 healthy adults. To increase sequencing depth and limit assay-specific biases, TCR repertoire library preparation and sequencing were carried out by different laboratories using diverse techniques. Leukapheresis yielded between about 0.85 and 9 billion PBMCs per donor.

Donors were healthy HIV-negative adults with no recently reported acute infections or vaccinations. All donors were Caucasian adults living in Nashville, Tennessee, USA. CD4+ T cells were enriched by magnetic negative selection; naive cells were then positively selected on CD45RA, and the negative fraction formed the memory subset. After blood collection by leukapheresis, PBMCs were isolated using Ficoll-Histopaque density gradient centrifugation and then cryopreserved in the vapor phase of liquid nitrogen. Purity and quantity of every magnetically sorted T cell population were checked by analytical flow cytometry. Each sorted fraction had its genomic DNA isolated and then quantified by UV absorbance on a Nanodrop 2000c. What the study reported, not specific to this receptor: Naive subsets generally had larger estimated clonotype richness than memory subsets. Even with the large sequencing depth, rarefaction of the sorted-subset datasets indicated that sequencing was incomplete. Because the study included a small number of donors, the genetic and exposure-history diversity represented was limited. Sampling was restricted to blood, and TCR repertoires in tissue are likely to differ from TCR repertoires in blood. Compared with non-shared clonotypes, clonotypes shared by all four sorted-subset donors had higher generation probabilities. Pairwise subsampling indicated that sequencing depth was expected to affect the degree of clonotype sharing among donors. About 5% of naive CD4, 3% to 3.5% of naive CD8, approximately 2.2% of memory CD4, and 0.35% to 0.5% of memory CD8 clonotypes were shared across several donors.

The origin of this receptor is a woman in her 30s in good health. The rearranged chain carries TRBV6-6 and TRBJ2-1, with 7 bases matching TRBD2. Sequencing input: memory CD4+ T cells sorted from blood. The cell subset or site label, as the study defines it: CD45RA-negative fraction. For the CDR3, the sequence is CASSPGGSDEQFF. The DNA is TGTGCCAGCAGTCCCGGGGGGTCCGACGAGCAGTTCTTC.